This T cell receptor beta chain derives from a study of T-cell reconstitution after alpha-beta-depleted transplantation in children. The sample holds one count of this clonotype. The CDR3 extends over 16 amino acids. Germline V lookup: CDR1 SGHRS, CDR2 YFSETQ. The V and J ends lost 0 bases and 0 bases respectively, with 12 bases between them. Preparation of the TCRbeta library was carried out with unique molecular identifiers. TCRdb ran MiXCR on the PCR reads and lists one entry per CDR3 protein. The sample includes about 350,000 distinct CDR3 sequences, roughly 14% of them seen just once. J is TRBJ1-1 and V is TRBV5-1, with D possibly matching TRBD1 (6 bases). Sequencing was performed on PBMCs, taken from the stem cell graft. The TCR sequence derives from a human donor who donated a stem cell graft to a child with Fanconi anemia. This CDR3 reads CASSLGGASMNTEAFF. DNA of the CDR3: TGCGCCAGCAGCTTGGGGGGGGCCTCCATGAACACTGAAGCTTTCTTT. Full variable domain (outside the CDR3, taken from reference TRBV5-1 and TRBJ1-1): KAGVTQTPRYLIKTRGQQVTLSCSPISGHRSVSWYQQTPGQGLQFLFEYFSETQRNKGNFPGRFSGRQFSNSRSEMNVSTLELGDSALYLCASSLGGASMNTEAFFGQGTRLTVV.